The sequence of this T cell receptor (beta chain) was determined in a study of shared clonotypes between healthy human individuals. Data came from immunoSEQ multiplex PCR; TCRdb stores just in-frame clones and leaves some out. The data hold about 1.1 million clones, with around 78% observed a single time. In germline, CDR1 is KGHSH, CDR2 LQKENI. CDR3 length: 15 amino acids. Trimming took 6 bases from V and 0 from J, leaving 12 bases between them. The genes are TRBV18 and TRBJ1-3; possible D gene TRBD1, 5 bases. The origin of this receptor is a man younger than 35 in good health. Some clones in this sample may be carry-over from other donors' samples. Input material: memory CD4+ T cells from PBMCs. As to subset: CD45RA-negative fraction. The CDR3: CASSTTGDSGNTIYF. CDR3 DNA sequence: TGTGCCAGCTCGACAACAGGAGACTCTGGAAACACCATATATTTT.